This is a list of T cell receptor beta chains from one sample in a study of T cells in Graves' hyperthyroidism and ophthalmopathy. TCRdb processed the multiplex PCR reads anew with MiXCR; each CDR3 protein has one entry. The sample comprises approximately 400,000 distinct CDR3 sequences, about 15% of which are singletons, and about 33% rests with the top ten. The specimen sequenced was blood. These receptors all stem from a woman in her 30s with Graves' hyperthyroidism. Both conserved end residues are part of each CDR3. Each record gives: D gene, J gene, V gene, clone size, CDR3 protein, CDR3 DNA. A D gene is named only where the DNA matches it firmly. Clone size is shown for a subset of rows, as once, few, many or a class of expanded clone.

d_gene: NA
j_gene: TRBJ2-5
v_gene: TRBV3-1
abundance: many
CDR3aa: CASSQDTAFGGRLQETQYF
CDR3nt: TGTGCCAGCAGCCAAGATACGGCATTCGGGGGTCGCTTACAAGAGACCCAGTACTTC

d_gene: TRBD1
j_gene: TRBJ1-4
v_gene: TRBV18
abundance: NA
CDR3aa: CASSPQNRDRVSKLFF
CDR3nt: TGTGCCAGCTCACCCCAAAACCGGGACAGGGTGTCAAAACTGTTTTTT

d_gene: TRBD2
j_gene: TRBJ2-3
v_gene: TRBV19
abundance: NA
CDR3aa: CASGRARADTQYF
CDR3nt: TGTGCCAGCGGGAGGGCCAGGGCAGATACGCAGTATTTT

d_gene: TRBD2
j_gene: TRBJ2-1
v_gene: TRBV11-2
abundance: many
CDR3aa: CASSGALLANIIHNEQFF
CDR3nt: TGTGCCAGCAGCGGGGCGTTACTAGCGAACATCATCCACAATGAGCAGTTCTTC

d_gene: TRBD2
j_gene: TRBJ2-3
v_gene: TRBV12-3/TRBV12-4
abundance: NA
CDR3aa: CASTEASGLTDTQYF
CDR3nt: TGTGCCAGCACTGAGGCTAGCGGCCTCACAGATACGCAGTATTTT

d_gene: TRBD2
j_gene: TRBJ2-7
v_gene: TRBV5-5
abundance: NA
CDR3aa: CASREREWASEQYF
CDR3nt: TGTGCCAGCAGAGAGCGGGAGTGGGCTTCCGAGCAGTACTTC

d_gene: TRBD2
j_gene: TRBJ2-2
v_gene: TRBV2
abundance: many
CDR3aa: CASSERTSLRAGELFF
CDR3nt: TGTGCCAGCAGTGAGCGGACTAGCCTGCGGGCGGGGGAGCTGTTTTTT

d_gene: NA
j_gene: TRBJ2-7
v_gene: TRBV5-6
abundance: NA
CDR3aa: CASSLMRRTTRVYEQYF
CDR3nt: TGTGCCAGCAGCTTGATGAGACGGACAACTAGAGTATACGAGCAGTACTTC

d_gene: NA
j_gene: TRBJ2-5
v_gene: TRBV20-1
abundance: many
CDR3aa: CSPPHSNQETQYF
CDR3nt: TGCAGTCCCCCTCACTCGAACCAAGAGACCCAGTACTTC

d_gene: TRBD2
j_gene: TRBJ2-1
v_gene: TRBV20-1
abundance: few
CDR3aa: CSAPRPTGLAYNEQFF
CDR3nt: TGCAGTGCTCCAAGACCTACGGGACTAGCGTACAATGAGCAGTTCTTC

d_gene: NA
j_gene: TRBJ1-4
v_gene: TRBV6-1
abundance: many
CDR3aa: CASRRRATLATNEKLFF
CDR3nt: TGTGCCAGCAGGAGAAGAGCGACACTTGCAACTAATGAAAAACTGTTTTTT

d_gene: NA
j_gene: TRBJ2-2
v_gene: TRBV28
abundance: few
CDR3aa: CATWGLNTGELFF
CDR3nt: TGTGCCACCTGGGGGCTAAACACCGGGGAGCTGTTTTTT

d_gene: NA
j_gene: TRBJ2-7
v_gene: TRBV27
abundance: many
CDR3aa: CASSMGRLSEQYF
CDR3nt: TGTGCCAGCAGCATGGGGCGCCTCTCGGAGCAGTACTTC

d_gene: NA
j_gene: TRBJ1-1
v_gene: TRBV3-1
abundance: many
CDR3aa: CASSQVAGVAEAFF
CDR3nt: TGTGCCAGCAGCCAAGTAGCTGGGGTCGCTGAAGCTTTCTTT

d_gene: NA
j_gene: TRBJ2-4
v_gene: TRBV25-1
abundance: NA
CDR3aa: CASTDRTKNIQYF
CDR3nt: TGTGCCAGCACCGACAGGACAAAAAACATTCAGTACTTC

d_gene: TRBD2
j_gene: TRBJ2-1
v_gene: TRBV5-8
abundance: few
CDR3aa: CASSWKTSGASSYNEQFF
CDR3nt: TGTGCCAGCAGCTGGAAGACTAGCGGGGCGAGCTCCTACAATGAGCAGTTCTTC

d_gene: TRBD1
j_gene: TRBJ2-7
v_gene: TRBV12-3/TRBV12-4
abundance: many
CDR3aa: CASGTGRYEQYF
CDR3nt: TGTGCCAGCGGGACAGGGCGGTACGAGCAGTACTTC

d_gene: TRBD1
j_gene: TRBJ2-7
v_gene: TRBV10-3
abundance: many
CDR3aa: CAISESMRDSSYEQYF
CDR3nt: TGTGCCATCAGTGAGTCGATGAGGGACAGCTCCTACGAGCAGTACTTC

d_gene: NA
j_gene: TRBJ2-3
v_gene: TRBV6-2/TRBV6-3
abundance: few
CDR3aa: CASSYGDMATDTQYF
CDR3nt: TGTGCCAGCAGTTACGGGGATATGGCCACAGATACGCAGTATTTT

d_gene: TRBD1
j_gene: TRBJ2-7
v_gene: TRBV28
abundance: many
CDR3aa: CASSSTLGQGAWYEQYF
CDR3nt: TGTGCCAGCAGTTCCACCCTGGGACAGGGGGCGTGGTACGAGCAGTACTTC

d_gene: NA
j_gene: TRBJ2-3
v_gene: TRBV29-1
abundance: few
CDR3aa: CSVAGQDTQYF
CDR3nt: TGCAGCGTTGCAGGGCAAGATACGCAGTATTTT

d_gene: TRBD2
j_gene: TRBJ2-3
v_gene: TRBV25-1
abundance: NA
CDR3aa: CASSDRASGNTDTQYF
CDR3nt: TGTGCCAGCAGTGACCGAGCTAGCGGGAACACAGATACGCAGTATTTT

d_gene: TRBD2
j_gene: TRBJ2-1
v_gene: TRBV28
abundance: NA
CDR3aa: CASGGGNNEQFF
CDR3nt: TGTGCCAGCGGGGGGGGGAACAATGAGCAGTTCTTC

d_gene: NA
j_gene: TRBJ1-2
v_gene: TRBV18
abundance: many
CDR3aa: CASSPPLSYDYGYTF
CDR3nt: TGTGCCAGCTCACCACCGCTATCTTACGACTATGGCTACACCTTC

d_gene: NA
j_gene: TRBJ2-7
v_gene: TRBV10-3
abundance: few
CDR3aa: CAISEGPAVHEQYF
CDR3nt: TGTGCCATCAGTGAGGGACCAGCAGTCCACGAGCAGTACTTC

d_gene: NA
j_gene: TRBJ2-1
v_gene: TRBV20-1
abundance: many
CDR3aa: CSARSSTGDSYNEQFF
CDR3nt: TGCAGTGCTAGATCCTCGACAGGAGACTCCTACAATGAGCAGTTCTTC

d_gene: TRBD1
j_gene: TRBJ2-7
v_gene: TRBV10-3
abundance: NA
CDR3aa: CAISGGQTYEQYF
CDR3nt: TGTGCCATCAGTGGGGGACAGACGTACGAGCAGTACTTC

d_gene: NA
j_gene: TRBJ2-2
v_gene: TRBV5-4
abundance: NA
CDR3aa: CASSLVSQNTGELFF
CDR3nt: TGTGCCAGCAGCTTGGTTTCCCAGAACACCGGGGAGCTGTTTTTT

d_gene: NA
j_gene: TRBJ2-1
v_gene: TRBV7-2
abundance: many
CDR3aa: CASSLSTGYNEQFF
CDR3nt: TGTGCCAGCAGCCTCTCAACAGGGTACAATGAGCAGTTCTTC

d_gene: TRBD1
j_gene: TRBJ1-6
v_gene: TRBV12-3/TRBV12-4
abundance: NA
CDR3aa: CASSLDPWDRVYNSPLHF
CDR3nt: TGTGCCAGCAGTTTAGACCCCTGGGACAGGGTTTACAATTCACCCCTCCACTTT

d_gene: NA
j_gene: TRBJ2-5
v_gene: TRBV7-2
abundance: many
CDR3aa: CASSERGWALQETQYF
CDR3nt: TGTGCCAGCAGCGAAAGAGGGTGGGCTTTACAAGAGACCCAGTACTTC

d_gene: NA
j_gene: TRBJ1-5
v_gene: TRBV2
abundance: many
CDR3aa: CASSVARGSNQPQHF
CDR3nt: TGTGCCAGCAGTGTAGCGAGGGGAAGCAATCAGCCCCAGCATTTT

d_gene: NA
j_gene: TRBJ1-3
v_gene: TRBV24-1
abundance: few
CDR3aa: CATSDRHSGNTIYF
CDR3nt: TGTGCCACCAGTGATCGCCACTCTGGAAACACCATATATTTT

d_gene: NA
j_gene: TRBJ1-5
v_gene: TRBV15
abundance: NA
CDR3aa: CATSRDQTSAQPQHF
CDR3nt: TGTGCCACCAGCAGAGACCAAACCTCTGCCCAGCCCCAGCATTTT

d_gene: NA
j_gene: TRBJ2-5
v_gene: TRBV27
abundance: NA
CDR3aa: CASSSRGAETQYF
CDR3nt: TGTGCCAGCAGTAGCAGGGGAGCCGAGACCCAGTACTTC

d_gene: NA
j_gene: TRBJ1-5
v_gene: TRBV28
abundance: many
CDR3aa: CASSLRTGNRQPQHF
CDR3nt: TGTGCCAGCAGTTTGAGAACAGGGAACCGGCAGCCCCAGCATTTT

d_gene: NA
j_gene: TRBJ2-7
v_gene: TRBV10-3
abundance: few
CDR3aa: CAIRAGGAGEQYF
CDR3nt: TGTGCCATCAGGGCCGGGGGCGCCGGGGAGCAGTACTTC

d_gene: TRBD2
j_gene: TRBJ2-6
v_gene: TRBV28
abundance: many
CDR3aa: CASRFGGAGANVLTF
CDR3nt: TGTGCCAGCAGGTTCGGGGGGGCCGGGGCCAACGTCCTGACTTTC

d_gene: NA
j_gene: TRBJ2-5
v_gene: TRBV12-3/TRBV12-4
abundance: few
CDR3aa: CASSLQESGTQYF
CDR3nt: TGTGCCAGCAGTTTACAGGAGTCGGGGACCCAGTACTTC

d_gene: NA
j_gene: TRBJ1-1
v_gene: TRBV12-3/TRBV12-4
abundance: many
CDR3aa: CASSIRDIRTEAFF
CDR3nt: TGTGCCAGCAGCATACGGGACATAAGGACTGAAGCTTTCTTT

d_gene: NA
j_gene: TRBJ1-5
v_gene: TRBV14
abundance: NA
CDR3aa: CASSPSANQPQHF
CDR3nt: TGTGCCAGCAGCCCGTCAGCAAATCAGCCCCAGCATTTT